Here is one T cell receptor beta chain with its context. CDR1 is SGHTA, CDR2 FQGNSA, per germline. The CDR3 runs 14 residues. With V trimmed by 5 bases and J by 8 bases, 8 bases remained unmatched. Method: immunoSEQ multiplex PCR; TCRdb's copy keeps in-frame clones and lacks some. In the table there are 180,000 or so clones, roughly 91% of which are singletons. The data were taken from a study of control samples from healthy donors and cancer patients. The specimen sequenced was blood. The sequence was collected from a woman between 25 and 40 years old in good health. The V call is TRBV7-2, the J call TRBJ1-2, with 10 bases aligning to TRBD1. The CDR3 DNA follows: TGTGCCAGCAGCCCACGACAGGGGGCGGTCGGCTACACCTTC. Its translation is CASSPRQGAVGYTF.